This paragraph reports one T cell receptor (beta chain). The antigen is not known. Primers: 60 Vbeta forward and 13 Jbeta reverse. How the authors handled the data: Unique TCR beta chains numbered around 80 million in a later analysis, with around 10 million shared. Measured with immunoSEQ multiplex PCR; TCRdb has only the in-frame clones, and not every one. V and J calls plus clone size are reproduced from that table; the DNA served to infer D and trimming. The data contain tens of thousands of clones, roughly 66% of them singletons. The sample comes from a study of cytomegalovirus exposure and HLA in healthy donors. In the study overall: 81% of 350 to 400 genotyped donors fell in the Caucasian-associated ancestry cluster. Overall study findings and caveats: Previously analyzed data showed that most TCR beta V segments were productive at a frequency of about 87% or about 30%.

The germline V gene has CDR1 SGHRS and CDR2 YFSETQ. This CDR3 has 14 residues. V shed 4 bases and J 7 bases; nucleotides not matched to a gene: 7. The chain links TRBV5-1 to TRBJ1-5, with 8 bases lining up with TRBD1. This clonotype was obtained from a male donor in good health and CMV-seropositive. Sequenced: PBMCs. Written as DNA, the CDR3 is TGCGCCAGCAGCCCAGGGGGCGCAGAGCAGCCCCAGCATTTT. Translating gives CASSPGGAEQPQHF. Using reference TRBV5-1 and TRBJ1-5 for the parts outside the CDR3, the full variable domain is KAGVTQTPRYLIKTRGQQVTLSCSPISGHRSVSWYQQTPGQGLQFLFEYFSETQRNKGNFPGRFSGRQFSNSRSEMNVSTLELGDSALYLCASSPGGAEQPQHFGDGTRLSIL.